The present T cell receptor beta chain was sequenced within a study of blood T cell repertoires in COVID-19. Study information: Acute and convalescent COVID-19 samples came from the United States, Italy and Spain. The cDNA or gDNA used as material had been derived from T cells, B-cell-depleted T cells, or PBMCs.

In the authors' methods: For nucleated cells, counts were estimated from reference gene primer amplification. TCRdb keeps only in-frame clones here, not all; method: immunoSEQ multiplex PCR. V and J calls plus clone size are reproduced from that table; the DNA served to infer D and trimming. Altogether hundreds of thousands of clones are present, 70% to 90% being singletons, with the ten largest covering 2% to 2.5%. Looked up from germline, CDR1 is SNHLY and CDR2 is FYNNEI. This CDR3 is 13 amino acids long. Trimming pared 4 bases from V and 6 bases from J, leaving 13 bases between. The TCR sequence derives from a woman aged 40 to 50 who had recovered from COVID-19. The material sequenced was peripheral blood. This chain connects TRBV2 to TRBJ2-7; unclear D gene. CDR3: CASSGWSVGEQYF. The DNA of the CDR3 is TGTGCCAGCAGTGGTTGGTCGGTCGGCGAGCAGTACTTC.